Presented here are 8 T cell receptor beta chains from one specimen sequenced in a study of Ad26.COV2.S vaccination and SARS-CoV-2 variants. The treatment here: around 19 received Ad26.COV2.S at low or high dose, single or two shots; roughly five received placebo; per-sample allocation not given. Material that was analyzed had been drawn on day 63 after the first vaccine or placebo injection. Some clones are missing from TCRdb's copy, which holds only in-frame ones; the method was immunoSEQ multiplex PCR. The sample includes approximately 480,000 clones, about 83% of them seen just once. The input for sequencing was peripheral blood, taken in a trial of Ad26.COV2.S vaccine versus placebo. These receptor sequences come from a person aged 18-60 years who received the Ad26.COV2.S COVID-19 vaccine or a placebo.

The rearrangement links TRBV6-1 to TRBJ1-6; D possibly corresponds to TRBD1 (6 bases). Looked up from germline, CDR1 is MNHNS and CDR2 is SASEGT. V was shortened by 2 bases and J by 0 bases, with 17 bases between the two germline ends. The length of the CDR3 is 19 residues. The CDR3 reads CASSEYPGQSSSYNSPLHF. The CDR3 DNA reads as TGTGCCAGCAGTGAATACCCTGGACAGTCCAGCTCCTATAATTCACCCCTCCACTTT.

The chain recombines TRBV28 with TRBJ1-6; D might be TRBD1 (6 bases). Trimming removed 6 bases from V and 9 bases from J, with 12 bases in between. The CDR3 contains 13 residues. The germline gives CDR1 MDHEN, CDR2 SYDVKM. The CDR3 region is CASRSRQVSPLHF. CDR3 DNA: TGTGCCAGCAGGTCGAGACAGGTTTCACCCCTCCACTTT.

The chain joins TRBV6-5 to TRBJ1-5, with a tentative D call TRBD1 (5 bases). This CDR3 is 13 amino acids long. Germline V gene lookup returns CDR1 MNHEY and CDR2 SVGAGI. The ends were cut back, 8 bases at V and 2 bases at J, with 10 bases in the middle. CDR3 region: CASGLGGNQPQHF. CDR3 coding DNA: TGTGCCAGCGGGTTGGGGGGCAATCAGCCCCAGCATTTT.

This chain uses TRBV7-8 with TRBJ1-5; D is ambiguous. The CDR3 loop spans 15 amino acids. The germline gives CDR1 SGHVS, CDR2 FQNEAQ. V shed 1 base and J shed 2 bases, with 9 bases lying between them. This chain's CDR3 is CASSLGAGRNQPQHF. The CDR3 bases are TGTGCCAGCAGCTTAGGGGCAGGACGCAATCAGCCCCAGCATTTT.

The genes are TRBV28 and TRBJ2-7, with D maybe TRBD1 (6 bases). CDR3 length equals 14 residues. V was cut by 2 bases and J by 5 bases, with 13 bases left in between. Germline loops: CDR1 MDHEN, CDR2 SYDVKM. CDR3 DNA sequence: TGTGCCAGCAGTTTAGTAGGGGGATTGAACGAGCAGTACTTC. It yields the protein CASSLVGGLNEQYF.

The J gene is TRBJ2-7, the V gene TRBV21-1; the table gives TRBD1 as D, unverified against the DNA. TRBV21-1 is deemed a pseudogene. CDR3 length: 17 amino acids. The CDR3 sequence: CASSPQGQGSTIYEQYF. CDR3 bases: TGTGCCAGCAGCCCCCAAGGTCAGGGGAGCACCATCTACGAGCAGTACTTC.

The chain recombines TRBV2 with TRBJ1-3; 7 bases line up with TRBD1. V lost 7 bases, J lost 2 bases, and 5 bases stayed unmatched. The CDR3 length is 14 residues. Germline CDR1 is SNHLY and CDR2 is FYNNEI. The CDR3 loop is CASTPGTAGNTIYF. CDR3 nucleotide sequence: TGTGCCAGCACCCCCGGGACAGCTGGAAACACCATATATTTT.

The chain's CDR3 is CATLAGAEGGLETQYF. DNA for the CDR3: TGTGCCACCCTTGCGGGAGCGGAAGGGGGTTTAGAGACCCAGTACTTC. This sequence joins TRBV19 and TRBJ2-5; weak D call: TRBD2 (7 bases). This CDR3 contains 16 residues. V lost 10 bases to trimming and J lost 4 bases, with 25 bases between them. Per germline, CDR1 LNHDA and CDR2 SQIVND (reference sequence).